The 9 T cell receptor beta chains listed next were all sequenced from one sample in a study of cytomegalovirus exposure and HLA in healthy donors. Primers for the PCR totalled 60 Vbeta and 13 Jbeta. Profiling relied on immunoSEQ multiplex PCR, and the TCRdb table lists in-frame clones only, not all of them. Seen here are 150,000 to 200,000 clones, about four fifths observed once, and the top ten hold 4.8%. Sequences were obtained from PBMCs. The source of these receptors is a man younger than 35 in good health and CMV-seronegative.

The chain joins TRBV6-1 to TRBJ1-6; D unresolved. The CDR3 is 14 residues long. Per the germline V gene, CDR1 is MNHNS and CDR2 is SASEGT. V was shortened by 0 bases and J by 7 bases, with 7 bases between the two germline ends. The CDR3 protein is CASSEAWRNSPLHF. The CDR3 region has the DNA TGTGCCAGCAGTGAAGCGTGGCGGAATTCACCCCTCCACTTT.

The chain employs TRBV7-2 and TRBJ2-3, with 15 nucleotides matching TRBD2. CDR3 length: 17 residues. Losses at the gene ends were 4 bases for V and 8 bases for J; bases not matched to a gene: 10. Germline loops: CDR1 SGHTA, CDR2 FQGNSA. This chain's CDR3 is CASSSTGLAGGGSTQYF. As DNA, the CDR3 is TGTGCCAGCAGCTCGACGGGACTAGCGGGAGGAGGGAGTACGCAGTATTTT.

This chain joins TRBV9 and TRBJ2-1, with 9 bases aligning to TRBD1. Germline CDR1 SGDLS, CDR2 YYNGEE. V dropped 7 bases and J dropped 4; count of bases not matched to a gene: 6. This CDR3 has 14 amino acids. This CDR3 is CASASGQGYNEQFF. The CDR3 DNA is TGTGCCAGCGCCTCGGGACAGGGATACAATGAGCAGTTCTTC.

The count of this clone is one. The rearrangement joins TRBV27 to TRBJ2-7; TRBD2 is a possible D gene (5 bases). CDR3 length: 14 amino acids. CDR1 is MNHEY, CDR2 SMNVEV, per germline (reference sequence). V lost 2 bases to trimming and J lost 4 bases, with 12 bases between them. CDR3 nucleotide sequence: TGTGCCAGCAGTTTAGGAACTAGTAGTTACGAGCAGTACTTC. It translates to CASSLGTSSYEQYF.

This clone showed up just a few times. The chain recombines TRBV5-4 with TRBJ1-4; D is perhaps TRBD1 (5 bases). V shed 5 bases and J shed 8 bases, with 16 bases lying between them. The CDR3 sequence is 14 residues long. Per germline, CDR1 SGHNT and CDR2 YYREEE (reference sequence). The CDR3 region has the DNA TGTGCCAGCAGAATGTCGCCGGAGGGGGAAAAACTGTTTTTT. It encodes CASRMSPEGEKLFF.

V is TRBV6-6 and J is TRBJ2-7; 7 nucleotides agree with TRBD1. The CDR3 is 14 residues long. Looked up from germline, CDR1 is MNHNY and CDR2 is SVGAGI (reference sequence). V lost 4 bases, J lost 5 bases, and 8 bases stayed unmatched. DNA of the CDR3: TGTGCCAGCAGTTTTACAGGGGTCGTTCACGAGCAGTACTTC. It specifies CASSFTGVVHEQYF.

V gene TRBV5-1 combines with J gene TRBJ2-3, with 14 bases matching TRBD2. Looked up from germline, CDR1 is SGHRS and CDR2 is YFSETQ. There are 19 residues in the CDR3. Unmatched junction bases numbered 15, after V lost 5 bases and J lost 4 bases. CDR3 region: CASRQTRGLAGAAADTQYF. The CDR3 nucleotides are TGCGCCAGCAGGCAAACTAGGGGACTAGCGGGAGCCGCCGCAGATACGCAGTATTTT. The whole variable domain, filled in from reference TRBV5-1 and TRBJ2-3, reads KAGVTQTPRYLIKTRGQQVTLSCSPISGHRSVSWYQQTPGQGLQFLFEYFSETQRNKGNFPGRFSGRQFSNSRSEMNVSTLELGDSALYLCASRQTRGLAGAAADTQYFGPGTRLTVL.

This clone was recorded once. The rearrangement joins TRBV19 to TRBJ1-2; D remains unclear. Per the germline V gene, CDR1 is LNHDA and CDR2 is SQIVND (reference sequence). Trimming removed 2 bases from V and 5 bases from J, with 9 bases in between. This CDR3 is built from 13 residues. CDR3 in amino acids: CASSISPSYGYTF. In nucleotides, the CDR3 is TGTGCCAGTAGTATAAGCCCGTCTTATGGCTACACCTTC.

V is TRBV10-3 and J is TRBJ2-7; 7 bases agree with TRBD1. The V gene end was trimmed by 11 bases and the J gene end by 3 bases; junction bases not matched to a gene: 13. CDR1 is ENHRY and CDR2 is SYGVKD in the germline V gene. CDR3 length: 14 amino acids. CDR3 nucleotides: TGTGCCTCCAAGAACGGGACAGCGAGCTACGAGCAGTACTTC. It codes for CASKNGTASYEQYF.